This is a list of T cell receptor beta chains from one sample in a study of T cell clusters in autoimmune cytopenias. TCRdb re-called the multiplex PCR reads and catalogs CDR3 proteins one per entry, DNA excluded. Its listing shows several hundred distinct CDR3 sequences. The same data also went into a second study, on T cell repertoires in aging, cancer and after chemotherapy.

Sequenced material: peripheral blood. These receptors were obtained from a human donor in good health. Both conserved end residues are part of each CDR3. Clone size appears in some rows only: once, few, many, or a class for an expanded clone.

CASSQAVAGGLDEQFF,TRBJ2-1,TRBV4-3,large
CASGRGNNYGYTF,TRBJ1-2,TRBV5-1,large
CASRLTHQTVRVSPLHF,TRBJ1-6,TRBV6-5,NA
CASSLGWASGMGYEQYF,TRBJ2-7,TRBV11-2,large
CASSRWYGTGELFF,TRBJ2-2,TRBV5-5,medium-sized
CASSGKGPLYEQYF,TRBJ2-7,TRBV11-1,NA
CASSQAPQVNTGELFF,TRBJ2-2,TRBV4-3,NA
CASSPGTVTSGNTIYF,TRBJ1-3,TRBV6-5,NA
CASSYAANYGYTF,TRBJ1-2,TRBV6-2/TRBV6-3,NA
CASSSTGPQTGELFF,TRBJ2-2,TRBV6-2/TRBV6-3,NA
CASSYDRGNNSPLHF,TRBJ1-6,TRBV6-5,medium-sized
CASSGTGVGYTF,TRBJ1-2,TRBV6-1,NA
CASSWSDPYNEQFF,TRBJ2-1,TRBV6-2/TRBV6-3,hyperexpanded
CASSFSEGTEAFF,TRBJ1-1,TRBV14,NA
CASTQRGRPYNEQFF,TRBJ2-1,TRBV6-2/TRBV6-3,NA
CASSIVSGVETQYF,TRBJ2-5,TRBV19,NA
CASSLVSAITTQYF,TRBJ2-5,TRBV7-9,NA
CSAPQGAYQETQYF,TRBJ2-5,TRBV20-1,large
CASSPDNSNEKLFF,TRBJ1-4,TRBV18,NA
CASSQVGAMNTEAFF,TRBJ1-1,TRBV4-3,medium-sized
CASGGGSETQYF,TRBJ2-5,TRBV6-6,NA
CASTRATGGTLNYGYTF,TRBJ1-2,TRBV7-2,large
CATSDFTGTGQETQYF,TRBJ2-5,TRBV24-1,large
CASIKVGGPSYEQYF,TRBJ2-7,TRBV12-3/TRBV12-4,NA
CASSWTSGVNEQFF,TRBJ2-1,TRBV5-6,NA
CASSIGLAGSQFF,TRBJ2-1,TRBV7-9,NA
CASRVQGDTGELFF,TRBJ2-2,TRBV19,NA
CASSLEGTGGPSGNIQYF,TRBJ2-4,TRBV11-2,large
CASSLQGTVEKLFF,TRBJ1-4,TRBV27,hyperexpanded
CASSQARTAPAEAFF,TRBJ1-1,TRBV4-3,medium-sized
CATRDRGQGNEQFF,TRBJ2-1,TRBV24-1,large
CSVVLPWLAGGLKETQYF,TRBJ2-5,TRBV29-1,NA
CASSLQPLDEAFF,TRBJ1-1,TRBV7-6,NA
CSARQGAYNSPLHF,TRBJ1-6,TRBV20-1,large
CASSPKPLGGVSYNEQFF,TRBJ2-1,TRBV7-3,medium-sized
CATSQKWGGETQYF,TRBJ2-5,TRBV15,hyperexpanded
CASTASNEQFF,TRBJ2-1,TRBV27,large